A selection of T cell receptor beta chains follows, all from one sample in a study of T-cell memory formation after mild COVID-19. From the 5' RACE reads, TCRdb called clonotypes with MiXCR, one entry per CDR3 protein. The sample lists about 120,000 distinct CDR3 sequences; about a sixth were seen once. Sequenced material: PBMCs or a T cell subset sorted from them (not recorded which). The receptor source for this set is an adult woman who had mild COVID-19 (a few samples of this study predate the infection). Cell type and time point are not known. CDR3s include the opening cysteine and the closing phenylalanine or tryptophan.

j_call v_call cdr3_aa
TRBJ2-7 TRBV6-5 CASSSRPLDRPSEQYF
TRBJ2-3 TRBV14 CASSQRNLAGGTDTQYF
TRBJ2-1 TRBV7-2 CASSSSGRGQFF
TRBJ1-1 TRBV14 CASSARTGNVYTEAFF
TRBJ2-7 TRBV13 CASRLTGDLSYEQYF
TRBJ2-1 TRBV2 CASSRQGVGLNEQFF
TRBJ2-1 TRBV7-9 CASSLGVGQGGNEQFF
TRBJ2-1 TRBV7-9 CASSSKRGENHAYNEQFF
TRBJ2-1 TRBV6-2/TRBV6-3 CASRGGLAGVPLYNEQFF
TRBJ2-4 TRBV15 CATSRDGGASNIQYF
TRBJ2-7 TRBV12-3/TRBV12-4 CASTWDGRHYEQYF
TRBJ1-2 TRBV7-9 CASSLAATQYYGYTF
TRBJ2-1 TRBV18 CASSLTSAGVRWEQFF
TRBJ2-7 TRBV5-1 CASSLTGTAYEQYF
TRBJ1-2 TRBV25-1 CASSEPGQGLYGYTF
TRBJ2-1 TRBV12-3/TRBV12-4 CASTRLDEQFF
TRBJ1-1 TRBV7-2 CASSFKTGGEAFF
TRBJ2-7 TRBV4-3 CASSQVVGAPYEQYF
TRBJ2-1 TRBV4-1 CASSRTGTTYNEQFF
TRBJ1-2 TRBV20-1 CSATDRAAYGYTF
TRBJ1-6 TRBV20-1 CSAREPFYNSPLHF
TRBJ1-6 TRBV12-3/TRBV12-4 CASSFDNSPLHF
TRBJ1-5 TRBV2 CASSESTDNQPQHF
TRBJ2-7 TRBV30 CAWAGTSGYEQYF
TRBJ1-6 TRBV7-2 CASSQSAGTGRSPLHF
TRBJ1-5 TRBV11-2 CASSLDPRTANQPQHF
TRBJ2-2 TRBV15 CATSRDWRDGDTGELFF
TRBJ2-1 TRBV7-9 CASSFSTVPNNEQFF